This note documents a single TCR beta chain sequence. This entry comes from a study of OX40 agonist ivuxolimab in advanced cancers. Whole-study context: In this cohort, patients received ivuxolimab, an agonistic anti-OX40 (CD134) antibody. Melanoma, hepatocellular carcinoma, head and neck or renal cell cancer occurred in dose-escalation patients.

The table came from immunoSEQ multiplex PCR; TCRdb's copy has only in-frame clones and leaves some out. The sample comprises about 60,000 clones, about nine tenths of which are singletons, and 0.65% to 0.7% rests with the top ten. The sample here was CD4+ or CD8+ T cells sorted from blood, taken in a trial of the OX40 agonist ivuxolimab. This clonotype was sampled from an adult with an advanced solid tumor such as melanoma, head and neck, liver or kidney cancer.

The CDR3, as DNA: TGTGCCAGCAGCGAGTCGGGCGCTTCAGTTGACACTGAAGCTTTCTTT. It encodes CASSESGASVDTEAFF. This rearrangement joins TRBV14 to TRBJ1-1; D is ambiguous. In germline, CDR1 is SGHDN, CDR2 FVKESK. The CDR3 has 16 amino acids. The ends were cut back, 5 bases at V and 3 bases at J, with 19 bases in the middle.